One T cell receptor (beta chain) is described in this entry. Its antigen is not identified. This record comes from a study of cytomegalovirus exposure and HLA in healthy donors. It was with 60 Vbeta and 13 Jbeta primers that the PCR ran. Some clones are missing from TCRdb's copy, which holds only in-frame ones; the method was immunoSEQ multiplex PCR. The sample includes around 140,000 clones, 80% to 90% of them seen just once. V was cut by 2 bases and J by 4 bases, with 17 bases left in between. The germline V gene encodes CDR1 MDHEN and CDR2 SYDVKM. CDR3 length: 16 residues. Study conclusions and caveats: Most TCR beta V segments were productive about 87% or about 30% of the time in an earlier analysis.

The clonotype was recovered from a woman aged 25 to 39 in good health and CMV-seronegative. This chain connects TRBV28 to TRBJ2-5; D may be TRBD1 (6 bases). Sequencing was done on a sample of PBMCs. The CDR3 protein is CASSLVVAGTPETQYF. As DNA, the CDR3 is TGTGCCAGCAGTTTAGTTGTCGCAGGGACACCAGAGACCCAGTACTTC.